This is a list of T cell receptor beta chains from one sample in a study of cytomegalovirus exposure and HLA in healthy donors. Some clones are missing from TCRdb's copy, which holds only in-frame ones; the method was immunoSEQ multiplex PCR. The sample has 140,000 or so clones, roughly 90% seen once. Sequenced input: PBMCs. The receptors were gathered from a woman aged 40 to 50 in good health and CMV-seronegative. Both conserved end residues are part of each CDR3. The D gene is left open where the match is weak. Only some rows state a clone size, as once, few, many or a class for expanded clones.

J	D	size	V	CDR3	DNA
TRBJ2-7	TRBD2	-	TRBV13	CASSSGGAAYEQYF	TGTGCCAGCAGCTCGGGGGGGGCGGCCTACGAGCAGTACTTC
TRBJ2-1	-	-	TRBV12-5	CASGLGFRVTSNNEQFF	TGTGCTAGTGGTTTGGGGTTCAGGGTAACGAGCAACAATGAGCAGTTCTTC
TRBJ2-7	TRBD1	-	TRBV7-9	CASSLGTGVDEQYF	TGTGCCAGCAGCTTAGGGACAGGGGTGGACGAGCAGTACTTC
TRBJ2-1	TRBD2	-	TRBV7-9	CASSSGGGRAQIGQFF	TGTGCCAGCAGCTCAGGTGGCGGGAGGGCCCAGATAGGGCAGTTCTTC
TRBJ2-5	-	-	TRBV19	CASIGNRDGGTQYF	TGTGCCAGTATTGGAAACAGGGACGGTGGGACCCAGTACTTC
TRBJ2-7	-	once	TRBV28	CASSLQGYEQYF	TGTGCCAGCAGTTTACAGGGCTACGAGCAGTACTTC
TRBJ2-2	-	-	TRBV7-2	CASSLVGAIRGELFF	TGTGCCAGCAGCTTAGTGGGGGCAATAAGGGGGGAGCTGTTTTTT
TRBJ2-6	TRBD1	-	TRBV5-6	CASSFLGQGSGANVLTF	TGTGCCAGCAGCTTTCTGGGACAGGGCTCTGGGGCCAACGTCCTGACTTTC
TRBJ2-7	-	few	TRBV5-4	CASSLVRYGSSYEQYF	TGTGCCAGCAGCTTGGTGCGGTACGGGAGCTCCTACGAGCAGTACTTC
TRBJ2-2	-	-	TRBV28	CATTFTGELFF	TGTGCCACTACCTTCACCGGGGAGCTGTTTTTT
TRBJ2-2	TRBD1	once	TRBV18	CASSPPGQGIGELFF	TGTGCCAGCTCACCCCCGGGACAGGGGATCGGGGAGCTGTTTTTT
TRBJ1-3	-	-	TRBV5-4	CASSLDFSGNTIYF	TGTGCCAGCAGCTTGGACTTCTCTGGAAACACCATATATTTT
TRBJ1-1	-	few	TRBV9	CASSTGNTEAFF	TGTGCCAGCAGCACTGGGAACACTGAAGCTTTCTTT
TRBJ2-3	TRBD2	-	TRBV7-9	CASSLARASGSDTQYF	TGTGCCAGCAGCTTAGCACGGGCTAGCGGATCGGATACGCAGTATTTT
TRBJ1-4	TRBD1	-	TRBV7-6	CASSSYRGASGDEKLFF	TGTGCCAGCAGCTCATACAGGGGGGCCAGCGGGGATGAAAAACTGTTTTTT
TRBJ1-6	TRBD1	-	TRBV7-2	CASGRQGLNSPLHF	TGTGCCAGCGGGCGACAGGGTTTGAATTCACCCCTCCACTTT
TRBJ2-7	TRBD1	few	TRBV10-3	CAIRLGTGSYEQYF	TGTGCCATCAGGTTGGGGACAGGGTCCTACGAGCAGTACTTC
TRBJ2-2	-	-	TRBV30	CACTRSRGPGELFF	TGTGCCTGCACTCGAAGCAGGGGTCCCGGGGAGCTGTTTTTT
TRBJ2-7	TRBD2	few	TRBV10-3	CATKSGSAYEQYF	TGTGCCACTAAGAGCGGGAGTGCCTACGAGCAGTACTTC
TRBJ2-7	-	few	TRBV7-9	CASSLGTYEQYF	TGTGCCAGCAGCTTAGGGACTTACGAGCAGTACTTC
TRBJ2-2	TRBD2	few	TRBV4-3	CASSRTSGSYTGELFF	TGCGCCAGCAGCCGGACTAGCGGGAGTTACACCGGGGAGCTGTTTTTT
TRBJ2-1	TRBD1	-	TRBV6-6	CASSRQGGSYNEQFF	TGTGCCAGCAGCAGACAGGGCGGCTCCTACAATGAGCAGTTCTTC
TRBJ2-1	TRBD2	-	TRBV7-2	CASRVGSGMGSYNEQFF	TGTGCCAGCAGGGTAGGTAGCGGGATGGGCTCCTACAATGAGCAGTTCTTC
TRBJ1-1	-	-	TRBV29-1	CSVEGVTHLGSEAFF	TGCAGCGTTGAAGGGGTAACCCACCTGGGCTCTGAAGCTTTCTTT
TRBJ2-3	TRBD2	-	TRBV5-1	CASSLSGGGGDTQYF	TGCGCCAGCAGCTTGTCGGGAGGCGGGGGAGATACGCAGTATTTT
TRBJ2-1	-	-	TRBV9	CASSVADSPIYNEQFF	TGTGCCAGCAGCGTTGCGGACTCCCCGATTTACAATGAGCAGTTCTTC
TRBJ1-1	-	-	TRBV5-1	CASSSLGGTEAFF	TGCGCCAGCAGCTCCTTGGGGGGCACTGAAGCTTTCTTT